This T cell receptor beta chain was observed in a study of control samples from healthy donors and cancer patients. Generated by immunoSEQ multiplex PCR, the TCRdb table keeps only in-frame clones and is missing some. Here the sample spans some 96,000 clones, 87% being singletons. This clonotype was sampled from a woman in her forties or fifties in good health. The sample was blood.

The CDR3 region is CATSSLTEDYGYTF. The CDR3, as DNA: TGTGCCACCAGCAGCTTAACAGAAGACTATGGCTACACCTTC. V and J are TRBV15 and TRBJ1-2; D ambiguous. The germline gives CDR1 LNHNV, CDR2 YYDKDF (reference sequence). The CDR3 length is 14 residues. V dropped 3 bases and J dropped 3 bases, with 11 bases sitting between them.